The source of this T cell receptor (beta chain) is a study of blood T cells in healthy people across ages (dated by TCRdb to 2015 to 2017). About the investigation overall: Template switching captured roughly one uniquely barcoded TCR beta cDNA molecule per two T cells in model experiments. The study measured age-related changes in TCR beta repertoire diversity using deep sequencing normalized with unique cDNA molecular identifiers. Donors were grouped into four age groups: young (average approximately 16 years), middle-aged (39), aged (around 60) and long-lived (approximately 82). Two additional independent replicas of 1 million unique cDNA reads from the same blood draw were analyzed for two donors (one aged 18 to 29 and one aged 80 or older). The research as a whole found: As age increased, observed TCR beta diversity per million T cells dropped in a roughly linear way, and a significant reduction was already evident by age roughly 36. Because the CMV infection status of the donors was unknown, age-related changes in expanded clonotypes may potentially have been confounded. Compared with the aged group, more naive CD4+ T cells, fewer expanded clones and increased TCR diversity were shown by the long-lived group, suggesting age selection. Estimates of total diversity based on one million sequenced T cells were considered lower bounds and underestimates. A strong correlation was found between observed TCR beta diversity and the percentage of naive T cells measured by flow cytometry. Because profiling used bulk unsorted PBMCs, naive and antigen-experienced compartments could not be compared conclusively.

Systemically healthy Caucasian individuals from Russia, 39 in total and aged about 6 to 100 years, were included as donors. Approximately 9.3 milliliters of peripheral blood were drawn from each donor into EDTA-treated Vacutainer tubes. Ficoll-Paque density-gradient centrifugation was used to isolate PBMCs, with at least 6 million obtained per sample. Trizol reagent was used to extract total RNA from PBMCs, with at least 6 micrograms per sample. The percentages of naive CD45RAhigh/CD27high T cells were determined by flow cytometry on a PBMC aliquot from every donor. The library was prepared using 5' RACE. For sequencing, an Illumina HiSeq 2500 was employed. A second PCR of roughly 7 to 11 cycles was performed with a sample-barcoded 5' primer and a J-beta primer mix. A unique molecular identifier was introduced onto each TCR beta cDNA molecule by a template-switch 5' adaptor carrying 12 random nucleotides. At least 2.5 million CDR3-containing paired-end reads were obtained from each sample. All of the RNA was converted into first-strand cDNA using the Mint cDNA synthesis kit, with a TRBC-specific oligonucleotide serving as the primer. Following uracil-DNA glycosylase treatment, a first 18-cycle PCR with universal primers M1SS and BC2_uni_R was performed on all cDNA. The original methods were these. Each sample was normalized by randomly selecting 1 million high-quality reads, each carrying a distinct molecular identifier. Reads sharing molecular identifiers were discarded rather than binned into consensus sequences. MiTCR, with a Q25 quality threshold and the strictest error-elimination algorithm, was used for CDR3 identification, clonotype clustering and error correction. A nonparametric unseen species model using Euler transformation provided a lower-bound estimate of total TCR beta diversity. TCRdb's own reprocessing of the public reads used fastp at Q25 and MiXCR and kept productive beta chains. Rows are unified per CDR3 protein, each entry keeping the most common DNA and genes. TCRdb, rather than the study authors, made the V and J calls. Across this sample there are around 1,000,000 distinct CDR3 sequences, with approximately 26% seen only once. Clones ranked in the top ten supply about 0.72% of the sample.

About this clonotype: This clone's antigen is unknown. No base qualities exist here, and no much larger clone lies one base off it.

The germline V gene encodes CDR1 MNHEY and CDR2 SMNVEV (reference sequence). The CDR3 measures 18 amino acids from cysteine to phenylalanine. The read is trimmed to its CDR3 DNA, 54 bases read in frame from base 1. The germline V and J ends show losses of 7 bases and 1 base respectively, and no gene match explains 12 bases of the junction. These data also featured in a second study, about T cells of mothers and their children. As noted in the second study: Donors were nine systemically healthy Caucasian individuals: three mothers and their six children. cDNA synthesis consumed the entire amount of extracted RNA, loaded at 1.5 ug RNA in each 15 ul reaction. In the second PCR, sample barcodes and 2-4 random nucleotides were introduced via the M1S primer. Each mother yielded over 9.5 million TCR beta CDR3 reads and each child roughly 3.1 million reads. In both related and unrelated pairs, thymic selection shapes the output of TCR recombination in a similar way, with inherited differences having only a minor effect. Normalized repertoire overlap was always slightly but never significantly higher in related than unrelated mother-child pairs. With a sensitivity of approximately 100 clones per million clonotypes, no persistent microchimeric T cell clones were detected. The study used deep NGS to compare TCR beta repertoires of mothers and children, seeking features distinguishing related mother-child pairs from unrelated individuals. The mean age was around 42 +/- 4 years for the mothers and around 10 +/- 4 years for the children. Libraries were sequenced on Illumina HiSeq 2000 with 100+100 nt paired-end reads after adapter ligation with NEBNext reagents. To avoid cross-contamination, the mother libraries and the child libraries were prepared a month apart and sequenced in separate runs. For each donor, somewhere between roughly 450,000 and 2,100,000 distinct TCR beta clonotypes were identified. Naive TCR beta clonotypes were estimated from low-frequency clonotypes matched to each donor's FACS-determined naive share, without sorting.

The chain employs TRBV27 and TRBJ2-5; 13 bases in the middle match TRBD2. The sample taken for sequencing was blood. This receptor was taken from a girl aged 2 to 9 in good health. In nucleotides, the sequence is TGTGCCAGCAAAGCGGAGATAGGGACTAGCGGGGTCCAAGAGACCCAGTACTTC. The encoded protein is CASKAEIGTSGVQETQYF.